Listed below are T cell receptor beta chains from one sample, sequenced in a study of shared clonotypes between healthy human individuals. Method: immunoSEQ multiplex PCR; TCRdb's copy keeps in-frame clones and lacks some. This table holds around 1.1 million clones, roughly 74% found once. Sequencing was done on a sample of memory CD4+ T cells from PBMCs. The receptors come from a man in his late teens or twenties in good health. Some clones in this sample may be carry-over from other donors' samples. Each CDR3 is given with its conserved first and last residue. The order of the fields is J gene, D gene, clone size, CDR3 length, V gene, CDR3 protein, CDR3 DNA. A D gene is named only where the DNA matches it firmly. The size entry is marked missing in some rows and otherwise reads once, few, many or a size class.

TRBJ2-1	NA	NA	14	TRBV28	CASSDRNSYNEQFF	TGTGCCAGCAGCGACAGAAACTCCTACAATGAGCAGTTCTTC
TRBJ2-7	TRBD2	NA	14	TRBV6-6	CASSYSPGGSEQYF	TGTGCCAGCAGTTACTCGCCGGGAGGGAGCGAGCAGTACTTC
TRBJ1-3	TRBD1	NA	19	TRBV6-1	CASSEGGGTADSSGNTIYF	TGTGCCAGCAGTGAAGGAGGAGGGACAGCAGATTCCTCTGGAAACACCATATATTTT
TRBJ1-2	TRBD1	NA	15	TRBV27	CASSLRDRGDYGYTF	TGTGCCAGCAGTTTGCGGGACAGGGGGGACTATGGCTACACCTTC
TRBJ2-2	TRBD1	NA	15	TRBV11-3	CASSWGQGDTGELFF	TGTGCCAGCAGTTGGGGACAGGGGGACACCGGGGAGCTGTTTTTT
TRBJ1-1	NA	NA	13	TRBV2	CASSRVSNTEAFF	TGTGCCAGCTCCCGGGTTTCGAACACTGAAGCTTTCTTT
TRBJ1-1	NA	NA	12	TRBV30	CAWSQLNTEAFF	TGTGCCTGGAGCCAATTGAACACTGAAGCTTTCTTT
TRBJ2-1	TRBD2	NA	17	TRBV29-1	CSVEGSASGRAENEQFF	TGCAGCGTTGAAGGTTCCGCTAGCGGGAGGGCCGAGAATGAGCAGTTCTTC
TRBJ1-2	TRBD1	NA	13	TRBV7-6	CASSITGGGGYTF	TGTGCCAGCAGCATTACAGGGGGCGGCGGCTACACCTTC
TRBJ1-1	NA	NA	14	TRBV7-9	CASSHREMNTEAFF	TGTGCCAGCAGCCACAGGGAAATGAACACTGAAGCTTTCTTT
TRBJ1-4	NA	NA	14	TRBV28	CASTPRTVNEKLFF	TGTGCCAGCACCCCAAGGACAGTGAATGAAAAACTGTTTTTT
TRBJ2-7	NA	NA	13	TRBV6-6	CASSGQISYEQYF	TGTGCCAGCAGCGGACAGATTAGTTACGAGCAGTACTTC
TRBJ1-2	TRBD1	NA	16	TRBV29-1	CSVSDRAQTINYGYTF	TGCAGCGTCTCTGACAGGGCACAGACTATTAACTATGGCTACACCTTC
TRBJ2-2	TRBD2	NA	19	TRBV28	CASSPGTGTSGSAAGELFF	TGTGCCAGCAGCCCGGGCACCGGGACTAGCGGGAGTGCAGCCGGGGAGCTGTTTTTT
TRBJ1-2	NA	NA	13	TRBV10-1	CARSGSQHYGYTF	TGCGCCAGATCAGGGTCACAACACTATGGCTACACCTTC
TRBJ2-1	NA	once	16	TRBV9	CASSVAPGLSYNEQFF	TGTGCCAGCAGCGTAGCGCCAGGCCTCTCTTACAATGAGCAGTTCTTC
TRBJ2-1	NA	NA	14	TRBV5-1	CASSPGTPHNEQFF	TGCGCCAGCAGCCCCGGGACTCCCCACAATGAGCAGTTCTTC
TRBJ1-3	NA	NA	17	TRBV7-8	CASSAPRRGSTGNTIYF	TGTGCCAGCAGCGCCCCTCGGAGAGGGAGCACTGGAAACACCATATATTTT
TRBJ1-5	NA	NA	13	TRBV2	CASSALDYQPQHF	TGTGCCAGCAGTGCGTTAGATTATCAGCCCCAGCATTTT
TRBJ2-7	TRBD1	NA	14	TRBV5-6	CASSLGQGLHEQYF	TGTGCCAGCAGCTTGGGACAGGGGCTCCACGAGCAGTACTTC